Below, 5 T cell receptor beta chains from the same sample are listed, as sequenced in a study of identical twins. Each CDR3 protein gets one entry after TCRdb re-called the 5' RACE reads with MiXCR. Counted here are approximately 140,000 distinct CDR3 sequences, roughly 3.2% occurring once; the ten biggest clones make up around 8.1%. What was sequenced was memory T cells sorted from blood. These receptors all stem from a man younger than 30 in good health.

This clonotype appeared many times. This chain uses TRBV20-1 with TRBJ1-1, with D unclear. V lost 6 bases, J lost 5 bases, and 19 bases lay in between. CDR3 size: 14 residues. Germline assignment: CDR1 DFQATT and CDR2 SNEGSKA (reference sequence). CDR3 coding DNA: TGCAGTGCCGAACCGGGAGGAGGCGGGACTGAAGCTTTCTTT. Protein sequence: CSAEPGGGGTEAFF.

This clonotype was detected only a few times. J is TRBJ1-1 and V is TRBV29-1, with 11 bases that match TRBD1. The V and J ends lost 5 bases and 5 bases, in that order; junction bases with no gene match: 7. Germline lookup yields CDR1 SQVTM and CDR2 ANQGSEA. This CDR3 is 14 amino acids long. The DNA of the CDR3 is TGCAGCGTTCGGACAGGGGGCGTAGGGACTGAAGCTTTCTTT. The encoded protein is CSVRTGGVGTEAFF.

This clonotype was found many times. This sequence joins TRBV7-6 and TRBJ2-3; TRBD2 matches 8 bases. V was pared by 2 bases and J by 6 bases, with 13 bases of the junction left unmatched. Germline loops: CDR1 SGHVS, CDR2 FNYEAQ. CDR3 size: 17 residues. CDR3 nucleotides: TGTGCCAGCAGCTTACCGGGACTAGGCTCTAATGCTGATACGCAGTATTTT. Its translation: CASSLPGLGSNADTQYF. Together with reference TRBV7-6 and TRBJ2-3, the CDR3 gives the full variable domain: GAGVSQSPRYKVTKRGQDVALRCDPISGHVSLYWYRQALGQGPEFLTYFNYEAQQDKSGLPNDRFSAERPEGSISTLTIQRTEQRDSAMYRCASSLPGLGSNADTQYFGPGTRLTVL.

This clonotype appeared many times. CDR3 amino acids: CSADGTSGREGDLYNEQFF. Here the CDR3 DNA reads TGCAGTGCCGATGGGACTAGCGGGAGGGAAGGGGACCTTTACAATGAGCAGTTCTTC. The chain uses TRBV20-1 and TRBJ2-1; 16 bases fit TRBD2. The CDR3 length is 19 residues. Germline CDR1 reads DFQATT; CDR2 reads SNEGSKA (reference sequence). J was trimmed by 4 bases and V by 6 bases; bases with no gene match: 15.

The sample holds many counts of this clonotype. J is TRBJ2-1 and V is TRBV20-1; D ambiguous. Germline V gene lookup returns CDR1 DFQATT and CDR2 SNEGSKA (reference sequence). This CDR3 comprises 12 residues. V was shortened by 3 bases and J by 9 bases, with 12 bases between the two germline ends. The CDR3 sequence is CSASTPSGEQFF. The CDR3 DNA reads as TGCAGTGCTAGTACCCCCAGTGGTGAGCAGTTCTTC.